The 26 T cell receptor beta chains listed next were all sequenced from one sample in a study of T-cell reconstitution after alpha-beta-depleted transplantation in children. The authors prepared the TCRbeta library with unique molecular identifiers. Each CDR3 protein gets one entry after TCRdb re-called the PCR reads with MiXCR. The repertoire consists of about 1,000,000 distinct CDR3 sequences, with roughly 29% occurring once and the leading ten covering roughly 27%. This material consisted of PBMCs, mostly from graft donor cells, taken 360 days after TCRalphabeta/CD19-depleted stem cell transplant. These receptors all come from a boy younger than two who had a stem cell transplant for SCID, so the T cells may come from the graft donor.

This clonotype was recorded many times. Germline is not matched at one junction end, which may reflect a read error. This chain connects TRBV12-3 or TRBV12-4 to TRBJ2-2; a possible D gene is TRBD2 (5 bases). CDR3 length: 14 amino acids. The DNA for the CDR3 is TGCGCCAGCAGCCCCGGACTGAACACCGGGGAGCTGTTTTTT. It codes for CASSPGLNTGELFF.

The rearrangement joins TRBV5-1 to TRBJ2-4; D possibly uses TRBD1 or TRBD2 (5 bases each). Germline CDR1 is SGHRS and CDR2 is YFSETQ. The CDR3 runs to 17 residues. Trimming took off 1 base at V and 0 bases at J, with 14 bases between the two ends. CDR3 bases: TGCGCCAGCAGCTTGTTCGGGGACGGACTAGCCAAAAACATTCAGTACTTC. Protein sequence: CASSLFGDGLAKNIQYF.

This chain connects TRBV29-1 to TRBJ1-5; D uncertain. The CDR3 runs 12 residues. Germline V gene lookup returns CDR1 SQVTM and CDR2 ANQGSEA. Trimming removed 4 bases from V and 4 bases from J, with 8 bases in between. CDR3 region: CSVGTRNQPQHF. CDR3 DNA: TGCAGCGTTGGGACCCGGAATCAGCCCCAGCATTTT. The full variable domain, its missing parts supplied by reference TRBV29-1 and TRBJ1-5, is SAVISQKPSRDICQRGTSLTIQCQVDSQVTMMFWYRQQPGQSLTLIATANQGSEATYESGFVIDKFPISRPNLTFSTLTVSNMSPEDSSIYLCSVGTRNQPQHFGDGTRLSIL.

This chain connects TRBV27 to TRBJ2-6, with D perhaps matching TRBD1 (6 bases). CDR3 length: 15 residues. Germline CDR1 MNHEY, CDR2 SMNVEV (reference sequence). V lost 6 bases and J lost 1, with 10 bases in between. This chain's CDR3 is CASRGDRSGANVLTF. CDR3 in DNA: TGTGCCAGCAGAGGTGACAGGTCTGGGGCCAACGTCCTGACTTTC. The variable domain in full, completed from reference TRBV27 and TRBJ2-6, reads EAQVTQNPRYLITVTGKKLTVTCSQNMNHEYMSWYRQDPGLGLRQIYYSMNVEVTDKGDVPEGYKVSRKEKRNFPLILESPSPNQTSLYFCASRGDRSGANVLTFGAGSRLTVL.

The V call is TRBV7-9, the J call TRBJ2-5; unclear D gene. CDR3 size: 15 residues. V was trimmed by 5 bases and J by 5 bases, leaving 18 bases between them. CDR1 is SEHNR, CDR2 FQNEAQ, per germline (reference sequence). CDR3 DNA: TGTGCCAGCAGCCACCTAGGACCCACCCGCGAGACCCAGTACTTC. Its translation: CASSHLGPTRETQYF.

This clonotype was seen repeatedly, ten times or more. V is TRBV4-3 and J is TRBJ2-2; 10 bases align to TRBD2. Germline V gives CDR1 LGHNA, CDR2 YSLEER. This CDR3 is built from 16 residues. With 4 bases clipped from V and 6 bases from J, the junction kept 8 bases outside the gene matches. The CDR3 sequence: CASSPRLAGGSGELFF. For the CDR3, the DNA is TGCGCCAGCAGCCCCCGGTTAGCGGGGGGCTCCGGGGAGCTGTTTTTT.

In DNA form, the CDR3 reads TGTGCCAGCACCTTTCCGGGGGAAGGGAGGACTATGAACACTGAAGCTTTCTTT. Translated: CASTFPGEGRTMNTEAFF. The chain carries TRBV11-1 and TRBJ1-1, with D perhaps TRBD1 (5 bases). Trimming stripped 7 bases from V and 0 bases from J, with 24 bases between. This CDR3 contains 18 residues. Germline values: CDR1 SGHAT, CDR2 FQDESV (reference sequence).

This chain uses TRBV11-2 with TRBJ2-3; 12 bases match TRBD2. V trimming: 7 bases; J trimming: 3 bases; junction bases outside the gene matches: 5. Germline V lookup: CDR1 SGHAT, CDR2 FQNNGV. The CDR3 has 15 residues. CDR3 nucleotide sequence: TGTGCCAGCACCCAGACTAGCGGGGGTACAGATACGCAGTATTTT. Its protein is CASTQTSGGTDTQYF.

This clonotype was seen more than once but under ten times. The chain employs TRBV3-1 and TRBJ2-3; 10 positions match TRBD2. V was pared by 2 bases and J by 0 bases, with 11 bases of the junction left unmatched. Per germline, CDR1 LGHDT and CDR2 YNNKEL (reference sequence). The CDR3 runs to 19 residues. CDR3 loop: CASSQMPASGGSSTDTQYF. The CDR3 DNA reads TGTGCCAGCAGCCAAATGCCGGCTAGCGGGGGATCTAGCACAGATACGCAGTATTTT.

Only a few counts were recorded for this clonotype. The chain couples TRBV5-5 to TRBJ1-2; D possibly corresponds to TRBD1 (5 bases). There are 15 residues in the CDR3. Germline lookup yields CDR1 SGHKS and CDR2 YYEKEE (reference sequence). The germline V and J ends were trimmed by 5 bases and 4 bases, with 18 bases remaining between them. CDR3 in amino acids: CASSQGQATIYGYTF. The CDR3 DNA sequence: TGTGCCAGCAGTCAGGGCCAGGCGACAATCTATGGCTACACCTTC.

The chain employs TRBV7-9 and TRBJ2-2; TRBD1 matches at 9 bases. Germline V CDR1 and CDR2: SEHNR, FQNEAQ (reference sequence). Trimming took 5 bases from V and 7 from J; bases not matched to a gene: 11. This CDR3 spans 16 amino acids. CDR3 DNA sequence: TGTGCCAGCAGCCATGGGACAGGGACTCGTCGCGGGGAGCTGTTTTTT. This encodes CASSHGTGTRRGELFF.

This chain connects TRBV2 to TRBJ1-2, with 7 bases that match TRBD1. This CDR3 has 16 amino acids. J gave up 1 base and V 4 bases, and 9 bases lay outside the gene matches. Germline assignment: CDR1 SNHLY and CDR2 FYNNEI. CDR3 bases: TGTGCCAGCAGTGGACAGGGAGTATGGCTTAACTATGGCTACACCTTC. Its translation: CASSGQGVWLNYGYTF. Using reference TRBV2 and TRBJ1-2 for the parts outside the CDR3, the full variable domain is EPEVTQTPSHQVTQMGQEVILRCVPISNHLYFYWYRQILGQKVEFLVSFYNNEISEKSEIFDDQFSVERPDGSNFTLKIRSTKLEDSAMYFCASSGQGVWLNYGYTFGSGTRLTVV.

This clonotype has only a few counts. The rearrangement uses TRBV5-6 and TRBJ2-3, with TRBD2 matching 15 bases. This CDR3 has 16 amino acids. Looked up from germline, CDR1 is SGHDT and CDR2 is YYEEEE. Trimming cost V 4 bases and J 4 bases; bases outside gene matches: 4. The CDR3, as DNA: TGTGCCAGCAGCGGACTAGCGGGGGGGCCCCCAGATACGCAGTATTTT. Amino acid sequence: CASSGLAGGPPDTQYF.

This chain connects TRBV20-1 to TRBJ2-1; no reliable D call. Per the germline V gene, CDR1 is DFQATT and CDR2 is SNEGSKA (reference sequence). With 5 bases removed from V and 2 bases from J, the gap between germline ends came to 13 bases. This CDR3 has 14 amino acids. The CDR3 DNA is TGCAGTGCTCGCCCCCTTCGGGCCTACAATGAGCAGTTCTTC. It encodes CSARPLRAYNEQFF.

This clonotype was found a few times. J is TRBJ1-1 and V is TRBV20-1; tentative D call: TRBD1 (5 bases). The CDR3 is 15 amino acids. V lost 6 bases to trimming and J lost 2 bases, with 19 bases between them. Looked up from germline, CDR1 is DFQATT and CDR2 is SNEGSKA (reference sequence). The CDR3 sequence is CSAKRPDRGNTEAFF. The CDR3 region has the DNA TGCAGTGCCAAAAGGCCCGACAGAGGAAACACTGAAGCTTTCTTT.

The chain has TRBV27 and TRBJ2-1; D might be TRBD1 (5 bases). V lost 4 bases, J lost 3 bases, and 16 bases lay in between. Germline CDR1 MNHEY, CDR2 SMNVEV (reference sequence). The CDR3 length is 16 residues. CDR3 sequence reads: CASSSLPGRHYNEQFF. The CDR3 DNA reads TGTGCCAGCAGTTCCCTTCCAGGGCGCCACTACAATGAGCAGTTCTTC.

This clonotype was found many times. The rearrangement links TRBV20-1 to TRBJ1-2; D perhaps matches TRBD1 (6 bases). CDR3 length equals 13 residues. The germline CDR1 and CDR2 sequences are DFQATT and SNEGSKA (reference sequence). The V gene lost 5 bases and the J gene lost 8 bases, with 18 bases spanning the gap. CDR3 coding DNA: TGCAGTGCTTTTGGGGGCAGGGCAGAAGGCTACACCTTC. Translation gives CSAFGGRAEGYTF.

This clonotype came up a few times. The chain combines TRBV20-1 with TRBJ2-3, with 8 bases identical to TRBD1. CDR1 is DFQATT and CDR2 is SNEGSKA in the germline V gene (reference sequence). This CDR3 region has 16 residues. The V gene end was trimmed by 1 base and the J gene end by 2 bases; junction bases not matched to a gene: 8. The CDR3 here is CSARVQDRVVTDTQYF. CDR3 nucleotides: TGCAGTGCTAGAGTCCAGGACAGGGTAGTCACAGATACGCAGTATTTT.

This clonotype has just a few counts. The V and J genes are TRBV29-1 and TRBJ2-2; TRBD2 aligns across 7 bases. The CDR3 is 16 amino acids. V dropped 0 bases and J dropped 1; count of bases not matched to a gene: 5. Germline loops: CDR1 SQVTM, CDR2 ANQGSEA. Here the CDR3 reads CSVEDRGGGNTGELFF. The CDR3 DNA follows: TGCAGCGTTGAAGATAGGGGCGGGGGGAACACCGGGGAGCTGTTTTTT.

In this sample, this clonotype turned up a few times. The chain uses TRBV25-1 and TRBJ2-3, with 8 bases lining up with TRBD1. Germline V CDR1 and CDR2: MGHDK, SYGVNS. V trimming: 5 bases; J trimming: 3 bases; junction bases outside the gene matches: 16. The CDR3 has 18 residues. This chain's CDR3 is CASSPDRGGGGRTDTQYF. CDR3 DNA: TGTGCCAGCAGTCCTGACAGGGGCGGAGGCGGTAGGACAGATACGCAGTATTTT.

V gene TRBV5-1 combines with J gene TRBJ2-3; 7 bases are shared with TRBD2. Trimming removed 6 bases from V and 5 bases from J; junction bases left unmatched: 12. Germline V gene lookup returns CDR1 SGHRS and CDR2 YFSETQ. The CDR3 is 15 residues long. CDR3 sequence reads: CASTTSAGVGDTQYF. In nucleotides, the CDR3 is TGCGCCAGCACCACATCGGCGGGGGTTGGAGATACGCAGTATTTT.

This clonotype was observed a handful of times. The V gene is TRBV15, the J gene TRBJ2-2; D is tentatively TRBD1 or TRBD2 (5 bases each). The CDR3 is 16 residues long. V shed 0 bases and J shed 7 bases, with 15 bases lying between them. The germline gives CDR1 LNHNV, CDR2 YYDKDF (reference sequence). The CDR3 spells CATSRDPDGGHGELFF. The DNA for the CDR3 is TGTGCCACCAGCAGAGATCCGGATGGAGGACACGGGGAGCTGTTTTTT.

The chain is built from TRBV2 and TRBJ2-3; 9 bases align to TRBD1. The CDR3 has 14 amino acids. V shed 8 bases and J 4 bases; nucleotides not matched to a gene: 7. Per germline, CDR1 SNHLY and CDR2 FYNNEI. Here the CDR3 DNA reads TGTGCCAGCTTAAGGACAGGGGAGGCAGATACGCAGTATTTT. Translating it yields CASLRTGEADTQYF.

The rearrangement uses TRBV5-1 and TRBJ2-7; D unresolved. Looked up from germline, CDR1 is SGHRS and CDR2 is YFSETQ. The CDR3 runs 13 residues. V was clipped by 5 bases and J by 3 bases, with 12 bases between them. The chain's CDR3 is CASSRRMDYEQYF. The CDR3 nucleotides are TGCGCCAGCAGTCGCCGGATGGACTACGAGCAGTACTTC. The full variable domain, completed using reference TRBV5-1 and TRBJ2-7, is KAGVTQTPRYLIKTRGQQVTLSCSPISGHRSVSWYQQTPGQGLQFLFEYFSETQRNKGNFPGRFSGRQFSNSRSEMNVSTLELGDSALYLCASSRRMDYEQYFGPGTRLTVT.

This chain connects TRBV28 to TRBJ2-2; the D is unclear. This CDR3 is built from 14 residues. Germline V lookup: CDR1 MDHEN, CDR2 SYDVKM. The V and J ends lost 2 bases and 5 bases respectively, with 9 bases between them. The CDR3 region is CASSLRSVTGELFF. For the CDR3, the DNA is TGTGCCAGCAGTTTACGTTCCGTAACCGGGGAGCTGTTTTTT. The entire variable domain, with the rest obtained from reference TRBV28 and TRBJ2-2, is as follows: DVKVTQSSRYLVKRTGEKVFLECVQDMDHENMFWYRQDPGLGLRLIYFSYDVKMKEKGDIPEGYSVSREKKERFSLILESASTNQTSMYLCASSLRSVTGELFFGEGSRLTVL.

This clonotype was detected only once. This chain uses TRBV28 with TRBJ1-2, with TRBD1 matching over 7 bases. CDR1 MDHEN and CDR2 SYDVKM come from the germline V gene. J was trimmed by 5 bases and V by 3 bases; bases with no gene match: 12. This CDR3 is built from 16 residues. The CDR3: CASSFSRQGSFYGYTF. Here the CDR3 DNA reads TGTGCCAGCAGTTTTTCCCGACAGGGATCTTTTTATGGCTACACCTTC.